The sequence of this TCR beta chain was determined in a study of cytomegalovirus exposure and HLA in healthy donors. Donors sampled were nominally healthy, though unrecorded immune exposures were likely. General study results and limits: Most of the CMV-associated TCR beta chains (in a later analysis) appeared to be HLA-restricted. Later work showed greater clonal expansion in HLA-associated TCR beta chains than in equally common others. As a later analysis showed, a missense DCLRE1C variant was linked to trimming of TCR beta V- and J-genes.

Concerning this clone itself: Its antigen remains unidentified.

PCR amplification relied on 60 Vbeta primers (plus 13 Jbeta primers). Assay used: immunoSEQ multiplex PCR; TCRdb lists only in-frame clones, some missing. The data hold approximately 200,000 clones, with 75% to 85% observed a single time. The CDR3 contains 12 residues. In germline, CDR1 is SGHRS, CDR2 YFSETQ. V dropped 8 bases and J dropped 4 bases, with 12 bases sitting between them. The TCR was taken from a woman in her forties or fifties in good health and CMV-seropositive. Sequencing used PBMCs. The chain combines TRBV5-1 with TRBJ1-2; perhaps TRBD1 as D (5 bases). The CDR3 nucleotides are TGCGCCAGTGGCCAGGGAACCTATGGCTACACCTTC. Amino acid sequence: CASGQGTYGYTF.